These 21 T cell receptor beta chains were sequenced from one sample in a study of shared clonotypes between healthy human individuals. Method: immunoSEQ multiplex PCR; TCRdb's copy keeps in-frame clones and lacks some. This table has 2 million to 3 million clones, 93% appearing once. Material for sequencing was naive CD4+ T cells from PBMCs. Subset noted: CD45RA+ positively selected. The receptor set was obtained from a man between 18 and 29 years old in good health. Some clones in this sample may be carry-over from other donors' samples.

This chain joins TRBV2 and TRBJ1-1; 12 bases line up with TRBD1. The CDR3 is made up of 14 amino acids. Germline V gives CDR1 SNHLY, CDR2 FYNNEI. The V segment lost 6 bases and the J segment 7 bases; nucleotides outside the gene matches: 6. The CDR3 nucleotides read TGTGCCAGCAGGGGACAGGGGGCGCGGGGTGAAGCTTTCTTT. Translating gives CASRGQGARGEAFF.

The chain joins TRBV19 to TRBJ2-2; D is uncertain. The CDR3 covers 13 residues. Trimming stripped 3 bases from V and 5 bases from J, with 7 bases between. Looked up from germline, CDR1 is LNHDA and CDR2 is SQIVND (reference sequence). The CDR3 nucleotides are TGTGCCAGTAGTATCCAGAGAACCGGGGAGCTGTTTTTT. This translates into CASSIQRTGELFF.

Here the CDR3 reads CASSLPAGGPYEQYF. The CDR3 coding sequence is TGTGCCAGCAGCCTACCAGCGGGAGGGCCCTACGAGCAGTACTTC. The chain combines TRBV28 with TRBJ2-7, with 10 bases identical to TRBD2. The CDR3 has 15 residues. V dropped 6 bases and J dropped 2; count of bases not matched to a gene: 7. Germline V gene data show CDR1 as MDHEN and CDR2 as SYDVKM.

CDR3 in amino acids: CASSLSIDRGNFYEQYF. For the CDR3, the DNA is TGTGCCAGCAGCCTTTCAATTGACAGGGGGAACTTCTACGAGCAGTACTTC. This rearrangement joins TRBV9 to TRBJ2-7; 9 nucleotides match TRBD1. The CDR3 is made up of 17 amino acids. With V trimmed by 4 bases and J by 3 bases, 14 bases remained unmatched. CDR1 is SGDLS, CDR2 YYNGEE, per germline.

The CDR3 reads CASSQSQDGDRHQETQYF. The CDR3 region has the DNA TGTGCCAGCAGCCAATCCCAGGACGGGGACAGGCACCAAGAGACCCAGTACTTC. The chain links TRBV14 to TRBJ2-5; 8 bases align to TRBD1. CDR3 length: 18 residues. The germline V gene encodes CDR1 SGHDN and CDR2 FVKESK. Losses at the gene ends were 2 bases for V and 0 bases for J; bases not matched to a gene: 11.

The CDR3 loop reads CASSEGLAYEQYF. CDR3 in DNA: TGTGCCAGCAGCGAGGGACTAGCCTACGAGCAGTACTTC. The rearrangement joins TRBV5-8 to TRBJ2-7; TRBD2 aligns across 8 bases. CDR1 and CDR2 from the germline V gene are SGHTS and YDEGEE. V gave up 4 bases and J gave up 2 bases; unmatched junction bases: 2. CDR3 size: 13 residues.

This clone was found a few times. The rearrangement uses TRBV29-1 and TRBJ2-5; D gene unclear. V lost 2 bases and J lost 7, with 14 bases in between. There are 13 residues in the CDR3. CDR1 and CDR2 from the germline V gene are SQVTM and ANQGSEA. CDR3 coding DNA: TGCAGCGTTGAATGGGTAGCCTCGACGACCCAGTACTTC. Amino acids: CSVEWVASTTQYF.

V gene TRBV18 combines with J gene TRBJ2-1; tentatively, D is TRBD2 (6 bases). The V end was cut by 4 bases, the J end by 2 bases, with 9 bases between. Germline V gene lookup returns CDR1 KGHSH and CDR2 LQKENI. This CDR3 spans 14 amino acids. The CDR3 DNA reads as TGTGCCAGCTCACAAGGAGGGCCCTACAATGAGCAGTTCTTC. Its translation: CASSQGGPYNEQFF.

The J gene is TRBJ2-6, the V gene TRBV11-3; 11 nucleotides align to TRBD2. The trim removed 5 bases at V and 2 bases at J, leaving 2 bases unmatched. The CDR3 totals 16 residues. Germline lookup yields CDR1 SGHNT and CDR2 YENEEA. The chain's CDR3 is CASSPSGGPGANVLTF. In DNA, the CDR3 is TGTGCCAGCAGCCCTAGCGGGGGGCCTGGGGCCAACGTCCTGACTTTC.

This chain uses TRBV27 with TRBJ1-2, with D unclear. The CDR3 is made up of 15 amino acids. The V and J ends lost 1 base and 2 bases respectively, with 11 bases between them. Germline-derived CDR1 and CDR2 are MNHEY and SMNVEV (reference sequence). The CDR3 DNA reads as TGTGCCAGCAGTTTATTCCCTCAGGAGAACTATGGCTACACCTTC. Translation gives CASSLFPQENYGYTF.

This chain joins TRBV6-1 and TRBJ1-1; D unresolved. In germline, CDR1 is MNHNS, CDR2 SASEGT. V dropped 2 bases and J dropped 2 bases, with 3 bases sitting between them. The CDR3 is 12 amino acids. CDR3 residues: CASSETNTEAFF. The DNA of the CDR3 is TGTGCCAGCAGTGAAACAAACACTGAAGCTTTCTTT.

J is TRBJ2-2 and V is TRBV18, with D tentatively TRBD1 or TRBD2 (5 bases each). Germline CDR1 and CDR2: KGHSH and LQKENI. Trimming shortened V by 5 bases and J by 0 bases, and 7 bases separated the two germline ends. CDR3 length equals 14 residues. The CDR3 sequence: CASSWDPNTGELFF. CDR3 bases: TGTGCCAGCTCATGGGACCCGAACACCGGGGAGCTGTTTTTT.

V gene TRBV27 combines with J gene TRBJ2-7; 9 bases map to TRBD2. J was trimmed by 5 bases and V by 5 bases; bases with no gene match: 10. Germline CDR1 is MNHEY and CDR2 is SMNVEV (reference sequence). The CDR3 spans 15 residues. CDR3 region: CASSLWVAGVNEQYF. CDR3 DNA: TGTGCCAGCAGTCTGTGGGTAGCGGGAGTCAACGAGCAGTACTTC.

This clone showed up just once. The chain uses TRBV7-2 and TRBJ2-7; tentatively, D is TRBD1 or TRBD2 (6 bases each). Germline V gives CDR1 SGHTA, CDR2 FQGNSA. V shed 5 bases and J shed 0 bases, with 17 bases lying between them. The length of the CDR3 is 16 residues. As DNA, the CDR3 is TGTGCCAGCAGCCCGAAGGGGGGCTCCCGCTCCTACGAGCAGTACTTC. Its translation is CASSPKGGSRSYEQYF.

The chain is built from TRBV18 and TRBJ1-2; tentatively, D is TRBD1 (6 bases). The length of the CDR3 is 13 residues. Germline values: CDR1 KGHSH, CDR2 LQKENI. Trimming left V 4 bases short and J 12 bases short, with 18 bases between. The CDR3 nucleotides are TGTGCCAGCTCACTGGGACAAGGGGTAGGCGACACCTTC. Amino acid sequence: CASSLGQGVGDTF.

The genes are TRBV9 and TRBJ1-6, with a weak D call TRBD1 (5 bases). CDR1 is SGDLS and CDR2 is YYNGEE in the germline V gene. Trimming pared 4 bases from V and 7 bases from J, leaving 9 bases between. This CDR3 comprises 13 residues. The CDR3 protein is CASSRDLNSPLHF. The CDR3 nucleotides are TGTGCCAGCAGCCGGGACTTAAATTCACCCCTCCACTTT. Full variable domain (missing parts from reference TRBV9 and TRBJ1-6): DSGVTQTPKHLITATGQRVTLRCSPRSGDLSVYWYQQSLDQGLQFLIQYYNGEERAKGNILERFSAQQFPDLHSELNLSSLELGDSALYFCASSRDLNSPLHFGNGTRLTVT.

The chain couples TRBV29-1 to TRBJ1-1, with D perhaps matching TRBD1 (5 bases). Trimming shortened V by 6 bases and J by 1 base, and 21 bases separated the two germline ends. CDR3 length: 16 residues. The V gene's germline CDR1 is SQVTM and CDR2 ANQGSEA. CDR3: CSVGVRHGTRNTEAFF. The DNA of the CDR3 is TGCAGCGTCGGGGTGCGACATGGGACGAGGAACACTGAAGCTTTCTTT. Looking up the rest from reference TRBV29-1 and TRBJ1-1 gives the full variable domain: SAVISQKPSRDICQRGTSLTIQCQVDSQVTMMFWYRQQPGQSLTLIATANQGSEATYESGFVIDKFPISRPNLTFSTLTVSNMSPEDSSIYLCSVGVRHGTRNTEAFFGQGTRLTVV.

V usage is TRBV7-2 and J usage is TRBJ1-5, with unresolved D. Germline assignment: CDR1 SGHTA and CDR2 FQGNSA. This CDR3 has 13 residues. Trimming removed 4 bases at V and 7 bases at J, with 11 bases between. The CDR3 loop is CASSSPGRQPQHF. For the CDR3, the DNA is TGTGCCAGCAGCTCCCCCGGGCGGCAGCCCCAGCATTTT.

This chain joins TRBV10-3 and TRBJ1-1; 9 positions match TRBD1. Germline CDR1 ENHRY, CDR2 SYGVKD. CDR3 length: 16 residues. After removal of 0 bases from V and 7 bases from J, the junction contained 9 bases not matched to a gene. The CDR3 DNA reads TGTGCCATCAGTGAGTCTTGGGGGGAGGACAGGGGTGAAGCTTTCTTT. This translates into CAISESWGEDRGEAFF.

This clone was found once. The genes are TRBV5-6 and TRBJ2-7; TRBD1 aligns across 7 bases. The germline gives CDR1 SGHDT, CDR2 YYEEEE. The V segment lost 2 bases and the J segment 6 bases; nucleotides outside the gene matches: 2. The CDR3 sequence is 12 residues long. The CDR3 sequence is CASSLQGSEQYF. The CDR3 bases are TGTGCCAGCAGCTTACAGGGGTCCGAGCAGTACTTC.

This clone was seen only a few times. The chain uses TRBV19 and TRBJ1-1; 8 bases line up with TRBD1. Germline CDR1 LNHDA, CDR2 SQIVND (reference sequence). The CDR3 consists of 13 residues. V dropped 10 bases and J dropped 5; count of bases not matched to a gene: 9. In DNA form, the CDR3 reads TGTGCCACGTCAGGGGGCCATAAGACTGAAGCTTTCTTT. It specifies CATSGGHKTEAFF.